This T cell receptor (beta chain) was captured in a study of blood T cell repertoires in COVID-19. Sequenced by immunoSEQ multiplex PCR; TCRdb stores in-frame clones only, minus some. The repertoire holds 230,000 or so clones, with roughly 76% as singletons. Followed over time, Seattle patients had been enrolled while infection was active. There are 13 residues in the CDR3. The ends were cut back, 4 bases at V and 0 bases at J, with 7 bases in the middle. The germline V gene has CDR1 SNHLY and CDR2 FYNNEI. Sequencing was performed on peripheral blood. The V and J genes are TRBV2 and TRBJ2-7, with D unclear. The receptor was derived from an elderly woman with COVID-19, enrolled during active disease. The CDR3 sequence: CASSGVPSYEQYF. CDR3 sequence (DNA): TGTGCCAGCAGTGGCGTGCCCTCCTACGAGCAGTACTTC.